The 24 T cell receptor beta chains presented below share a single source sample, sequenced in a study of T cells in Graves' hyperthyroidism and ophthalmopathy. Amplified TCR beta CDR3 regions came from RNA transcripts. The HTBI primer set was used in a first-round RT-PCR of the TCR CDR3. TCRdb re-derived calls from the multiplex PCR reads in MiXCR, one entry per CDR3 protein. The sample holds about 610,000 distinct CDR3 sequences, roughly 14% seen once. The sequenced material came from blood. These receptors were collected from a woman between 35 and 50 years old with Graves' ophthalmopathy.

This clonotype was counted many times. The gene calls are TRBV5-1 and TRBJ1-2; TRBD1 aligns across 8 bases. This CDR3 is 15 amino acids long. Germline V gene data show CDR1 as SGHRS and CDR2 as YFSETQ. After removal of 4 bases from V and 3 bases from J, the junction contained 8 bases not matched to a gene. CDR3 nucleotide sequence: TGCGCCAGCAGCGAGGGACAGGCCTTTGACTATGGCTACACCTTC. Protein: CASSEGQAFDYGYTF.

The chain recombines TRBV6-2 or TRBV6-3 with TRBJ1-5; TRBD1 agrees at 9 bases. The J segment lost 2 bases and the V segment lost 0 bases, leaving 2 bases of the junction unmatched. Germline V gives CDR1 MNHEY, CDR2 SVGEGT. The CDR3 extends over 16 amino acids. CDR3 DNA: TGTGCCAGCAGTTACTCTCGGACAGGGGGCAATCAGCCCCAGCATTTT. This translates into CASSYSRTGGNQPQHF.

The DNA for the CDR3 is TGTGCCAGCAGCTTAATGTTCGTAGGACGGCAGTACTTC. It codes for CASSLMFVGRQYF. The J gene is TRBJ2-7, the V gene TRBV7-2, with D hard to call. The CDR3 extends over 13 amino acids. Trimming pared 2 bases from V and 9 bases from J, leaving 14 bases between. CDR1 and CDR2 from the germline V gene are SGHTA and FQGNSA.

This clonotype was observed a single time. The chain recombines TRBV29-1 with TRBJ2-2, with 8 nucleotides matching TRBD1. V lost 3 bases, J lost 3 bases, and 6 bases stayed unmatched. Germline lookup yields CDR1 SQVTM and CDR2 ANQGSEA. There are 15 residues in the CDR3. The CDR3 region is CSVDGQGSDTGELFF. DNA of the CDR3: TGCAGCGTTGACGGACAGGGTTCGGACACCGGGGAGCTGTTTTTT.

This clonotype was recorded many times. The rearrangement joins TRBV9 to TRBJ2-5; D ambiguous. Germline V gene lookup returns CDR1 SGDLS and CDR2 YYNGEE. Trimming pared 0 bases from V and 2 bases from J, leaving 5 bases between. There are 13 residues in the CDR3. CDR3 sequence: CASSVGTQETQYF. CDR3 sequence (DNA): TGTGCCAGCAGCGTAGGGACGCAAGAGACCCAGTACTTC.

This clonotype occurred many times. The rearrangement links TRBV2 to TRBJ1-2; 7 positions match TRBD1. J lost 4 bases, V lost 6 bases, and 8 bases had no gene match. The CDR3 length is 14 residues. Germline CDR1 is SNHLY and CDR2 is FYNNEI. The CDR3 loop is CASRPRQGSYGYTF. CDR3 nucleotide sequence: TGTGCCAGCAGACCCAGACAGGGCAGCTATGGCTACACCTTC.

This clonotype occurred many times. The CDR3 is CASRPGTDTDTQYF. The CDR3 DNA reads TGTGCCTCGCGCCCCGGGACCGACACAGATACGCAGTATTTT. The V call is TRBV19, the J call TRBJ2-3; D possibly uses TRBD1 or TRBD2 (5 bases each). This CDR3 is 14 amino acids long. V was shortened by 11 bases and J by 2 bases, with 17 bases between the two germline ends. In germline, CDR1 is LNHDA, CDR2 SQIVND (reference sequence). Full variable domain (missing parts from reference TRBV19 and TRBJ2-3): DGGITQSPKYLFRKEGQNVTLSCEQNLNHDAMYWYRQDPGQGLRLIYYSQIVNDFQKGDIAEGYSVSREKKESFPLTVTSAQKNPTAFYLCASRPGTDTDTQYFGPGTRLTVL.

The table lists this clonotype with many counts. CDR3 residues: CSASLNNQPQHF. The DNA for the CDR3 is TGCAGTGCTAGCCTGAACAATCAGCCCCAGCATTTT. The chain recombines TRBV20-1 with TRBJ1-5; no clear D gene. Trimming removed 3 bases from V and 3 bases from J, with 6 bases in between. Germline CDR1 reads DFQATT; CDR2 reads SNEGSKA (reference sequence). This CDR3 has 12 residues.

In this sample, this clonotype turned up many times. The chain is built from TRBV12-3 or TRBV12-4 and TRBJ1-5, with D perhaps TRBD1 (6 bases). V shed 6 bases and J shed 6 bases, with 18 bases lying between them. The CDR3 sequence is 15 residues long. DNA for the CDR3: TGTGCCAGCAGACTCGGGGGGGGCACAGGTCAGCCCCAGCATTTT. This encodes CASRLGGGTGQPQHF.

The rearrangement links TRBV2 to TRBJ2-5; D not resolved. Germline lookup yields CDR1 SNHLY and CDR2 FYNNEI. The CDR3 has 14 amino acids. Trimming cost V 1 base and J 1 base, with 7 bases left between them. The CDR3 DNA reads as TGTGCCAGCAGTGAAGTTGTTGGCCAAGAGACCCAGTACTTC. This sequence encodes CASSEVVGQETQYF.

This clonotype was counted only a few times. The chain couples TRBV5-1 to TRBJ2-5, with D maybe TRBD2 (6 bases). Germline V lookup: CDR1 SGHRS, CDR2 YFSETQ. This CDR3 comprises 17 residues. V lost 1 base and J lost 0, with 16 bases in between. The CDR3 protein is CASSLYFTSPNQETQYF. The CDR3 DNA follows: TGCGCCAGCAGCTTGTATTTCACTAGCCCAAACCAAGAGACCCAGTACTTC.

This clonotype was observed many times. This chain uses TRBV30 with TRBJ1-1; D may be TRBD1 (6 bases). Trimming removed 4 bases at V and 11 bases at J, with 11 bases between. The CDR3 runs to 10 residues. From germline, CDR1 is GTSNPN and CDR2 SVGIG (reference sequence). CDR3 nucleotide sequence: TGTGCCTGGAAGACAGGCGTGGCTTTCTTT. Its protein product is CAWKTGVAFF. The full variable domain, in which reference TRBV30 and TRBJ1-1 provide the parts outside the CDR3, is SQTIHQWPATLVQPVGSPLSLECTVEGTSNPNLYWYRQAAGRGLQLLFYSVGIGQISSEVPQNLSASRPQDRQFILSSKKLLLSDSGFYLCAWKTGVAFFGQGTRLTVV.

This clonotype was counted at least ten times. The V call is TRBV6-5, the J call TRBJ1-1, with D perhaps matching TRBD1 (5 bases). The germline V gene has CDR1 MNHEY and CDR2 SVGAGI. The CDR3 covers 17 residues. Trimming left V 3 bases short and J 1 base short, with 18 bases between. The CDR3 is CASSYSPRTHSNTEAFF. CDR3 bases: TGTGCCAGCAGTTATTCCCCTCGGACACACTCGAACACTGAAGCTTTCTTT.

This clonotype was seen repeatedly, ten times or more. The rearrangement links TRBV7-8 to TRBJ1-2, with 7 bases that match TRBD1. The trim removed 1 base at V and 3 bases at J, leaving 2 bases unmatched. Germline CDR1 and CDR2: SGHVS and FQNEAQ. CDR3 length: 14 residues. The CDR3 sequence is CASSLGTGYYGYTF. The CDR3, as DNA: TGTGCCAGCAGCTTAGGGACAGGCTACTATGGCTACACCTTC.

This clonotype was recorded many times. The V and J genes are TRBV27 and TRBJ1-6; possibly TRBD1 for D (5 bases). The length of the CDR3 is 14 residues. V lost 2 bases and J lost 8, with 10 bases in between. Looked up from germline, CDR1 is MNHEY and CDR2 is SMNVEV (reference sequence). DNA for the CDR3: TGTGCCAGCAGTTTAACGGTGGGGGATTCACCCCTCCACTTT. The encoded protein is CASSLTVGDSPLHF.

This clonotype was seen ten or more times. The V gene is TRBV6-5, the J gene TRBJ2-7; TRBD1 matches 8 bases. The CDR3 has 15 amino acids. Germline-derived CDR1 and CDR2 are MNHEY and SVGAGI. V trimming: 2 bases; J trimming: 2 bases; junction bases outside the gene matches: 5. The CDR3 spells CASSYLQGGTYEQYF. The CDR3 DNA reads TGTGCCAGCAGTTACCTACAGGGGGGAACCTACGAGCAGTACTTC.

The table lists this clonotype with many counts. V is TRBV29-1 and J is TRBJ2-7, with unresolved D. The CDR3 contains 12 residues. V was shortened by 4 bases and J by 4 bases, with 11 bases between the two germline ends. The germline V gene has CDR1 SQVTM and CDR2 ANQGSEA. DNA of the CDR3: TGCAGCGTTGTGGGTCTTCGGTACGAGCAGTACTTC. It yields the protein CSVVGLRYEQYF.

This clonotype was detected ten times or more. The rearrangement joins TRBV27 to TRBJ1-5; the D gene is possibly TRBD1 (5 bases). Germline-derived CDR1 and CDR2 are MNHEY and SMNVEV (reference sequence). Between the trimmed V and J ends, which lost 3 bases and 7 bases, there was a span of 10 bases. The CDR3 contains 13 residues. The CDR3 nucleotides are TGTGCCAGCAGTTTCAGGGTTGGCCAGCCCCAGCATTTT. Protein: CASSFRVGQPQHF.

The table lists this clonotype with many counts. The V and J genes are TRBV20-1 and TRBJ2-7, with 7 bases identical to TRBD1. Germline V lookup: CDR1 DFQATT, CDR2 SNEGSKA (reference sequence). This CDR3 contains 13 residues. J lost 4 bases, V lost 3 bases, and 6 bases had no gene match. The CDR3 is CSASIATGYEQYF. CDR3 DNA: TGCAGTGCTAGTATCGCGACAGGGTACGAGCAGTACTTC.

This clonotype has ten or more counts. The chain couples TRBV28 to TRBJ1-5; D remains ambiguous. The CDR3 extends over 17 amino acids. V lost 5 bases and J lost 3, with 20 bases in between. Germline V gives CDR1 MDHEN, CDR2 SYDVKM. The CDR3, as DNA: TGTGCCAGCAGTACCCCCGGTGGAGGGTTGGTCAATCAGCCCCAGCATTTT. This translates into CASSTPGGGLVNQPQHF.

The chain is built from TRBV18 and TRBJ2-7, with D perhaps TRBD1 or TRBD2 (5 bases each). The V end was cut by 6 bases, the J end by 10 bases, with 22 bases between. Germline V gene sequence: CDR1 KGHSH, CDR2 LQKENI. The CDR3 runs to 14 residues. CDR3 loop: CASSPGPVKENQYF. As DNA, the CDR3 is TGTGCCAGCTCCCCGGGGCCTGTCAAGGAGAATCAGTACTTC.

This clonotype has ten or more counts. V usage is TRBV12-3 or TRBV12-4 and J usage is TRBJ1-1; D remains unclear. V was shortened by 2 bases and J by 9 bases, with 13 bases between the two germline ends. The CDR3 totals 13 residues. The CDR3 nucleotides read TGTGCCAGCAGTTTATCCCCGCAGGATCAAGCTTTCTTT. It translates to CASSLSPQDQAFF.

This clonotype was counted ten times or more. The chain combines TRBV6-5 with TRBJ1-1; D call uncertain. Per the germline V gene, CDR1 is MNHEY and CDR2 is SVGAGI. The CDR3 is 14 amino acids. Trimming cost V 7 bases and J 0 bases, with 12 bases left between them. The CDR3: CASNSRILNTEAFF. CDR3 nucleotide sequence: TGTGCCAGCAATTCTCGGATTTTGAACACTGAAGCTTTCTTT.

The V gene is TRBV20-1, the J gene TRBJ2-4; 8 nucleotides align to TRBD2. Germline CDR1 is DFQATT and CDR2 is SNEGSKA (reference sequence). The CDR3 has 17 amino acids. V lost 1 base and J lost 1; bases outside the gene matches: 9. The CDR3 DNA follows: TGCAGTGCTAGAGGGGCTTGGTCTAGCGGGGCCAAAAACATTCAGTACTTC. Its protein is CSARGAWSSGAKNIQYF.